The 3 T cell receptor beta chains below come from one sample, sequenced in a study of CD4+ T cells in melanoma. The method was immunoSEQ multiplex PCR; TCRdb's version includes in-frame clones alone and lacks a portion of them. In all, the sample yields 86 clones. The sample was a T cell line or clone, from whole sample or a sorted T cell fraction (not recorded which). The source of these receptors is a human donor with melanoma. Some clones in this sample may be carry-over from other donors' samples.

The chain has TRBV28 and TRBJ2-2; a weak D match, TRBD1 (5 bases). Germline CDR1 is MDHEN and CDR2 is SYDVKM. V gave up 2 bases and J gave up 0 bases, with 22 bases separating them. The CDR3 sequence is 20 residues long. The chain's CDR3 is CASSLALPQGVDSNTGELFF. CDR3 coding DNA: TGTGCCAGCAGTTTAGCGTTACCCCAAGGGGTCGACTCGAACACCGGGGAGCTGTTTTTT. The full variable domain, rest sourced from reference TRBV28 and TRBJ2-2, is DVKVTQSSRYLVKRTGEKVFLECVQDMDHENMFWYRQDPGLGLRLIYFSYDVKMKEKGDIPEGYSVSREKKERFSLILESASTNQTSMYLCASSLALPQGVDSNTGELFFGEGSRLTVL.

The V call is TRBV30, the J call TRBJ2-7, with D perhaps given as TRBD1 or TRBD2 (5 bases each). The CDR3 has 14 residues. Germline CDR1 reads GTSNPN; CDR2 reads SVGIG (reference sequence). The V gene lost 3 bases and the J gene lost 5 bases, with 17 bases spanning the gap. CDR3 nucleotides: TGTGCCTGGAGCGTAAATGGGGGAAGCCACGAGCAGTACTTC. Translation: CAWSVNGGSHEQYF.

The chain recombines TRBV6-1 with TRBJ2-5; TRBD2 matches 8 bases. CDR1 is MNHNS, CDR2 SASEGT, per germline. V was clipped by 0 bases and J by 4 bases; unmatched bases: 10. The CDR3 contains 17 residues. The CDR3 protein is CASSEAPTGGPGETQYF. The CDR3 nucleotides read TGTGCCAGCAGTGAAGCGCCGACGGGAGGGCCGGGAGAGACCCAGTACTTC.